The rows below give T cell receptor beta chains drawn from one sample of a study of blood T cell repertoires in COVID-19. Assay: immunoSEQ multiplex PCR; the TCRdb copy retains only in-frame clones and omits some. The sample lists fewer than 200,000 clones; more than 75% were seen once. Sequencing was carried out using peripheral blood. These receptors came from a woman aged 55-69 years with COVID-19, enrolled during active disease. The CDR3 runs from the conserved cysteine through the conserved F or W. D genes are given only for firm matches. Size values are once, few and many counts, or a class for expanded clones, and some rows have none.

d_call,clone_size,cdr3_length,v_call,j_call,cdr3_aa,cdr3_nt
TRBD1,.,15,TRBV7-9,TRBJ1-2,CASSSSDRDAGGYTF,TGTGCCAGCAGCTCCAGTGACAGGGATGCCGGTGGCTACACCTTC
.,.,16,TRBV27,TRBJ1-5,CASSLGGNFPGQPQHF,TGTGCCAGCAGTTTGGGAGGAAACTTCCCGGGTCAGCCCCAGCATTTT
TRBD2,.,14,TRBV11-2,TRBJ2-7,CASSKGGGSYEQYF,TGTGCCAGCAGCAAGGGCGGGGGTTCCTACGAGCAGTACTTC
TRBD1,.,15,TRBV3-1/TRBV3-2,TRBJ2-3,CASSQAGQVTDTQYF,TGTGCCAGCAGCCAAGCGGGACAGGTGACAGATACGCAGTATTTT
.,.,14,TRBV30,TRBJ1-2,CAWSHQEKNYGYTF,TGTGCCTGGAGTCACCAAGAGAAAAACTATGGCTACACCTTC
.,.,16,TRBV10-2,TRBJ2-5,CASSESLGGSRETQYF,TGCGCCAGCAGTGAGTCTTTAGGAGGGAGTAGGGAGACCCAGTACTTC
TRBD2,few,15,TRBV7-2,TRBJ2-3,CASSFSGSSTDTQYF,TGTGCCAGCAGCTTTAGCGGGTCTAGCACAGATACGCAGTATTTT
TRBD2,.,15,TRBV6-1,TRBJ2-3,CASSESGGSTDTQYF,TGTGCCAGCAGTGAATCGGGGGGGAGTACAGATACGCAGTATTTT
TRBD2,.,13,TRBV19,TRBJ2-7,CASASSGPYEQYF,TGTGCCAGTGCCTCTAGCGGCCCCTACGAGCAGTACTTC
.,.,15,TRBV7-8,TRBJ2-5,CASSPPGRGLETQYF,TGTGCCAGCAGCCCCCCGGGCAGGGGCTTGGAGACCCAGTACTTC
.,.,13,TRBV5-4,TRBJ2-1,CASSLLRGDEQFF,TGTGCCAGCAGCTTGCTCCGGGGAGATGAGCAGTTCTTC
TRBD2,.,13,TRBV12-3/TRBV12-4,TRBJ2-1,CASSAGLADVQFF,TGTGCCAGCAGTGCGGGACTAGCGGACGTTCAGTTCTTC
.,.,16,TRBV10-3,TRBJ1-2,CAIRDPPGSLYHGYTF,TGTGCCATCAGAGACCCACCGGGATCCTTGTATCATGGCTACACCTTC
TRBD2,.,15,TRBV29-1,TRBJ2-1,CSVGSTSGRVRWQFF,TGCAGCGTTGGGTCGACTAGCGGGAGAGTAAGGTGGCAGTTCTTC
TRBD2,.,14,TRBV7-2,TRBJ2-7,CASREKGLAVEQYF,TGTGCCAGCAGGGAGAAAGGACTAGCCGTCGAGCAGTACTTC
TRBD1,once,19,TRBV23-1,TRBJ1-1,CASSQSGDRESSLNTEAFF,TGCGCCAGCAGTCAATCCGGCGACAGGGAGTCCTCATTGAACACTGAAGCTTTCTTT
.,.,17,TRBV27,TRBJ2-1,CASSPLFLTGTYNEQFF,TGTGCCAGCAGTCCACTCTTCTTAACAGGGACCTACAATGAGCAGTTCTTC
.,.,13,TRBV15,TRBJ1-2,CATTAGVRYGYTF,TGTGCCACCACGGCGGGGGTCCGGTATGGCTACACCTTC
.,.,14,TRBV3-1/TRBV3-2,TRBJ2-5,CASSQRGSQETQYF,TGTGCCAGCAGCCAACGGGGGAGCCAAGAGACCCAGTACTTC
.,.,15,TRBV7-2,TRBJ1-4,CASSRDYSGNEKLFF,TGTGCCAGCAGCCGGGACTACTCGGGTAATGAAAAACTGTTTTTT
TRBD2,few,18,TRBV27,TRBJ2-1,CASSFGLAGGPSYNEQFF,TGTGCCAGCAGTTTTGGGCTAGCGGGAGGACCCTCCTACAATGAGCAGTTCTTC
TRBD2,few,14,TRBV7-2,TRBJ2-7,CASSLALASGEQYF,TGTGCCAGCAGCTTAGCGCTGGCTAGCGGCGAGCAGTACTTC
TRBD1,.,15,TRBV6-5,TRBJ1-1,CASSPTGVMNTEAFF,TGTGCCAGCAGTCCAACAGGGGTCATGAACACTGAAGCTTTCTTT